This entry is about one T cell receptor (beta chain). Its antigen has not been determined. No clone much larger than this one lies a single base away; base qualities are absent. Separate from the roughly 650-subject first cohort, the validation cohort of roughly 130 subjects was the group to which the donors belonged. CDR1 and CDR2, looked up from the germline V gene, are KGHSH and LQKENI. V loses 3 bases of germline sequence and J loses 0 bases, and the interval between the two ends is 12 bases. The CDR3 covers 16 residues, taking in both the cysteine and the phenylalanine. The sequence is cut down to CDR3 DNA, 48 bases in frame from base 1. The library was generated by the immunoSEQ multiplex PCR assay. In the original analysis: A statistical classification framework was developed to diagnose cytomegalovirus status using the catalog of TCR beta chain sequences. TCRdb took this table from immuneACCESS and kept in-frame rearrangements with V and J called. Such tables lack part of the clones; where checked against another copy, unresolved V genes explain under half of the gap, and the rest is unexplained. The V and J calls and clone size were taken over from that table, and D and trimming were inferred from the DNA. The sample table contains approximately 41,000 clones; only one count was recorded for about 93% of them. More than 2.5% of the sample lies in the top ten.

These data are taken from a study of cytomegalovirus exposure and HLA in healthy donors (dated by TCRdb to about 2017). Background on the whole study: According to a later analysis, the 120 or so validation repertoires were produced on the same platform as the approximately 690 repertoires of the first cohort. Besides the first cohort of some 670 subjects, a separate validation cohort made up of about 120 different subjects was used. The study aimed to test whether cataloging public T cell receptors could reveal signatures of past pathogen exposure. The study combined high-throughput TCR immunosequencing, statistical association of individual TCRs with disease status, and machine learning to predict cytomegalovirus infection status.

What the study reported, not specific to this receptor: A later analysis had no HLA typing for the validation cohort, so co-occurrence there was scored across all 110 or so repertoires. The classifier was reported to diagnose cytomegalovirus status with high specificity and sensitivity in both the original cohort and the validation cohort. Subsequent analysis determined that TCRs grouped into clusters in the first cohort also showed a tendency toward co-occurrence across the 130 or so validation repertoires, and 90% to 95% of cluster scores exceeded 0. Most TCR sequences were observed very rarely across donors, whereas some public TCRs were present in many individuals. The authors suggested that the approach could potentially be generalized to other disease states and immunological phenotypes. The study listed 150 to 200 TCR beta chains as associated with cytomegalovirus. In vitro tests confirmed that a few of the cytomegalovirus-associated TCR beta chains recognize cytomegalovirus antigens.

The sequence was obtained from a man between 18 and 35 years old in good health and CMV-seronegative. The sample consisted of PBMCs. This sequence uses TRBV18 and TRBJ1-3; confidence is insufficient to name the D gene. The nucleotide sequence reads TGTGCCAGCTCACCGGGAGGAGGCAACTCTGGAAACACCATATATTTT. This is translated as CASSPGGGNSGNTIYF.